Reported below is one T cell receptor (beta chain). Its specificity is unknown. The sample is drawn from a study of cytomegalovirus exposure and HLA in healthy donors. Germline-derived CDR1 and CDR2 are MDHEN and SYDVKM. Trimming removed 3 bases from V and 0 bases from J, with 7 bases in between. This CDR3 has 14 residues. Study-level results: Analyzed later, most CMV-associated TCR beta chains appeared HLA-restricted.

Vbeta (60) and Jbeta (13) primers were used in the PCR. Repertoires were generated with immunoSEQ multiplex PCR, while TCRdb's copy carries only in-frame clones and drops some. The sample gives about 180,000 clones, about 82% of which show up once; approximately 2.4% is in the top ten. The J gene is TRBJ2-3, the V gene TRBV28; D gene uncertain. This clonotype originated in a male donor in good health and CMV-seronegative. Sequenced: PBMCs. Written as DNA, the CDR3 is TGTGCCAGCAGTTTTGCAGGAAGCACAGATACGCAGTATTTT. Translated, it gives CASSFAGSTDTQYF.